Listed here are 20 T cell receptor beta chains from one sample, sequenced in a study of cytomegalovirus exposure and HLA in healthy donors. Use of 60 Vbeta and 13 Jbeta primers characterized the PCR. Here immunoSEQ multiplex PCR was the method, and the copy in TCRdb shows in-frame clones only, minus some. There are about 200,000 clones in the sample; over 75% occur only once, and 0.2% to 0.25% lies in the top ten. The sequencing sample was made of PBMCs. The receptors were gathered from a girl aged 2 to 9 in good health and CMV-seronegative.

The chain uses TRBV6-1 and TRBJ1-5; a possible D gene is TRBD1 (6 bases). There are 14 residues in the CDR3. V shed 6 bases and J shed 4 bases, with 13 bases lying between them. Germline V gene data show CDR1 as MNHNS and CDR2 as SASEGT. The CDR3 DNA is TGTGCCAGCAGAGAACCGGGACATAATCAGCCCCAGCATTTT. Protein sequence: CASREPGHNQPQHF.

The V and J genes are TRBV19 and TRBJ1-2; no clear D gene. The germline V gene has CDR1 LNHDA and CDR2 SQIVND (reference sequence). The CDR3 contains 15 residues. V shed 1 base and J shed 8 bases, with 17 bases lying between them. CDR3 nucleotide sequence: TGTGCCAGTAGTATAGGAGGGATCGACCCCCTCGGCTACACCTTC. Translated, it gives CASSIGGIDPLGYTF.

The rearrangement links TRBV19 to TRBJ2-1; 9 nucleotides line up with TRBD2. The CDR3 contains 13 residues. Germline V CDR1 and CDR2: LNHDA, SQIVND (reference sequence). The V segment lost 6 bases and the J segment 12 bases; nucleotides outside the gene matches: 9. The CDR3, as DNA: TGTGCCAGTAGAAGGGATAGCGGGAGCGGGCAGTTCTTC. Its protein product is CASRRDSGSGQFF.

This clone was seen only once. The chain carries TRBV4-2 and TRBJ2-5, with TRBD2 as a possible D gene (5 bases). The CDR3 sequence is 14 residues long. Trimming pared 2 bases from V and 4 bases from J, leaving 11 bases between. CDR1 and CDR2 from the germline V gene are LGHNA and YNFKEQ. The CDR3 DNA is TGTGCCAGCAGCCAATCCCTAGGAGGAGAGACCCAGTACTTC. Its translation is CASSQSLGGETQYF.

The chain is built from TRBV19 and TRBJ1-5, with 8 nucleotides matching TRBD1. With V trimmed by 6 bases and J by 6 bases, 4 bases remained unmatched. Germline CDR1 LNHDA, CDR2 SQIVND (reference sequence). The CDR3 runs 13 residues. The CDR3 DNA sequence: TGTGCCAGTAGCAGGGGGCCAGGTCAGCCCCAGCATTTT. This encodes CASSRGPGQPQHF.

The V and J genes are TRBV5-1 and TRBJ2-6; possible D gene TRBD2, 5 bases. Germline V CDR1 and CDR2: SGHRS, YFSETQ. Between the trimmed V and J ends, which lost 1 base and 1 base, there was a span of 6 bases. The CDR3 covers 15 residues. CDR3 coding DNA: TGCGCCAGCAGCTTGTCGGGGTCTGGGGCCAACGTCCTGACTTTC. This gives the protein CASSLSGSGANVLTF. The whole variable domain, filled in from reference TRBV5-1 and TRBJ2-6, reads KAGVTQTPRYLIKTRGQQVTLSCSPISGHRSVSWYQQTPGQGLQFLFEYFSETQRNKGNFPGRFSGRQFSNSRSEMNVSTLELGDSALYLCASSLSGSGANVLTFGAGSRLTVL.

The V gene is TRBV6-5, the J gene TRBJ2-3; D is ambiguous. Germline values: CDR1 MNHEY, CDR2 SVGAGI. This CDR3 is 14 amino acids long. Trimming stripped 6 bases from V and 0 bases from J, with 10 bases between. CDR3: CASRSRLSTDTQYF. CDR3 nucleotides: TGTGCCAGCAGGTCGCGGCTTAGCACAGATACGCAGTATTTT.

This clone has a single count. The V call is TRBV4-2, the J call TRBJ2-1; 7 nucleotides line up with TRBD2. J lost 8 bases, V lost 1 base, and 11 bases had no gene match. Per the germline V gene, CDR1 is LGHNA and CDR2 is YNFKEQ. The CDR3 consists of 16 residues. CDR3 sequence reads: CASSQALGTTKDEQFF. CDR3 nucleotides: TGTGCCAGCAGCCAAGCTCTTGGGACTACGAAAGATGAGCAGTTCTTC.

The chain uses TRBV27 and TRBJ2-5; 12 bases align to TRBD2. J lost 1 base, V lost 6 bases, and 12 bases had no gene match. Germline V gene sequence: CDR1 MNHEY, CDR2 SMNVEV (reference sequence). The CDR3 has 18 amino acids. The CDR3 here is CASRPNGRLAGVQETQYF. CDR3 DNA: TGTGCCAGCAGACCCAATGGGCGACTAGCGGGAGTCCAAGAGACCCAGTACTTC.

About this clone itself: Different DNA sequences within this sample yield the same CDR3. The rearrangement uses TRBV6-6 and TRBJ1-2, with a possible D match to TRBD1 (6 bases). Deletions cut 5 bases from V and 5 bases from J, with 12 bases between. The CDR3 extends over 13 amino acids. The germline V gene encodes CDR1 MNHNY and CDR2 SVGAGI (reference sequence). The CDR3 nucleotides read TGTGCCAGCAGTCCACAGGGCTCTTATGGCTACACCTTC. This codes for CASSPQGSYGYTF.

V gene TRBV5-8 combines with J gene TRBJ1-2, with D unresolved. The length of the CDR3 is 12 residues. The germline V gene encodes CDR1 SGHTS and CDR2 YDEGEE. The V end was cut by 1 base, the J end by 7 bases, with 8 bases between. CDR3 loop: CASSLISTGYTF. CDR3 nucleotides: TGTGCCAGCAGCTTGATAAGCACTGGCTACACCTTC.

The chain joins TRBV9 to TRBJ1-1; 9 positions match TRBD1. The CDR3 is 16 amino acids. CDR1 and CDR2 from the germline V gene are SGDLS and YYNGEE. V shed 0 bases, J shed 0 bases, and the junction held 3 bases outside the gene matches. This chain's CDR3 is CASSVGGQGLNTEAFF. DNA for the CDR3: TGTGCCAGCAGCGTAGGGGGACAGGGATTGAACACTGAAGCTTTCTTT.

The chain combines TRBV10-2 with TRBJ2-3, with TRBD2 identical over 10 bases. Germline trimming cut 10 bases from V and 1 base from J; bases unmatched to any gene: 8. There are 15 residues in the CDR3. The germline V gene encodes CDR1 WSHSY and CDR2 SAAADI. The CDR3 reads CATRPGLAGTDTQYF. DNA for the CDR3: TGCGCCACCCGTCCCGGACTAGCGGGCACAGATACGCAGTATTTT.

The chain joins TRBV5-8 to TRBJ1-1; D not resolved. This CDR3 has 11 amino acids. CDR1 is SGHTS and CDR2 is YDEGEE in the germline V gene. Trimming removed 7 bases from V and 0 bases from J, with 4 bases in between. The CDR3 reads CASPMNTEAFF. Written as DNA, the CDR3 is TGTGCCAGCCCAATGAACACTGAAGCTTTCTTT.

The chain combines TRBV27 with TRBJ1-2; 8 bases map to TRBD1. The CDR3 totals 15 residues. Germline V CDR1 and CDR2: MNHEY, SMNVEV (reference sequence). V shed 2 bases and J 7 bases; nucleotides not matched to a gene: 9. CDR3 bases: TGTGCCAGCAGTTTAAAGGCAGGGGGCGCAGGTGGCTACACCTTC. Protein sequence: CASSLKAGGAGGYTF.

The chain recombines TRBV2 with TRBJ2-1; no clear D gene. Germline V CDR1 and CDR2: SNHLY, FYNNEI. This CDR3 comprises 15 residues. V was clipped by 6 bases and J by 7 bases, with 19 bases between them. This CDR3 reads CASSAFGVEGNEQFF. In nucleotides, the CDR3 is TGTGCCAGCAGCGCATTTGGAGTCGAAGGTAATGAGCAGTTCTTC.

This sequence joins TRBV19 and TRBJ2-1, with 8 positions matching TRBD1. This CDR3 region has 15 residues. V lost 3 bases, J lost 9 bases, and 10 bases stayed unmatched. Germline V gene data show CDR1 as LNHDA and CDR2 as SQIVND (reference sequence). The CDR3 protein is CASSIGGQGLGEQFF. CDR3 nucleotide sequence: TGTGCCAGTAGTATTGGTGGACAGGGATTGGGTGAGCAGTTCTTC. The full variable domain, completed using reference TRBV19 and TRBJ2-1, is DGGITQSPKYLFRKEGQNVTLSCEQNLNHDAMYWYRQDPGQGLRLIYYSQIVNDFQKGDIAEGYSVSREKKESFPLTVTSAQKNPTAFYLCASSIGGQGLGEQFFGPGTRLTVL.

CDR3 sequence: CASSWAGGNYGYTF. The DNA of the CDR3 is TGTGCCAGCAGCTGGGCAGGGGGGAACTATGGCTACACCTTC. V usage is TRBV5-4 and J usage is TRBJ1-2, with 7 bases lining up with TRBD1. The CDR3 contains 14 residues. Trimming took 3 bases from V and 2 from J; bases not matched to a gene: 4. Per the germline V gene, CDR1 is SGHNT and CDR2 is YYREEE (reference sequence). Full variable domain (remainder filled in from reference TRBV5-4 and TRBJ1-2): ETGVTQSPTHLIKTRGQQVTLRCSSQSGHNTVSWYQQALGQGPQFIFQYYREEENGRGNFPPRFSGLQFPNYSSELNVNALELDDSALYLCASSWAGGNYGYTFGSGTRLTVV.

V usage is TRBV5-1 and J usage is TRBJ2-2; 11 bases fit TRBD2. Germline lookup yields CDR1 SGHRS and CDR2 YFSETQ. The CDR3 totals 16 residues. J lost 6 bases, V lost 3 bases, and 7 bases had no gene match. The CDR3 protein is CASSYSGGASAGELFF. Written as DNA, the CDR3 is TGCGCCAGCAGCTATAGCGGGGGGGCCTCCGCCGGGGAGCTGTTTTTT.

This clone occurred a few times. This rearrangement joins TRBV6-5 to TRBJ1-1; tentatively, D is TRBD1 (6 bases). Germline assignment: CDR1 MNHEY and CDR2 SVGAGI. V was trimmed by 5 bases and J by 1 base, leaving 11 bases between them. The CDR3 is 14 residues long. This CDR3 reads CASSRDITNTEAFF. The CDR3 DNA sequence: TGTGCCAGCAGTAGGGACATTACGAACACTGAAGCTTTCTTT.